Listed here are 30 T cell receptor beta chains from one sample, sequenced in a study of blood T cells in healthy people across ages. For the second PCR, which ran for about 6 to 12 cycles, a sample-barcoded 5' primer and a J-beta primer mix were used. Using its own MiXCR run on the 5' RACE reads, TCRdb lists one record per CDR3 protein. Of around 990,000 distinct CDR3 sequences listed, about two fifths are singletons. Sequenced material: blood. These receptors originate from a man younger than 30 in good health.

V usage is TRBV12-3 or TRBV12-4 and J usage is TRBJ2-2; no clear D gene. Trimming removed 3 bases at V and 8 bases at J, with 4 bases between. There are 11 residues in the CDR3. The CDR3 coding sequence is TGTGCCAGCAGTTTCCTGGGGGAGCTGTTTTTT. This translates into CASSFLGELFF.

This clonotype was counted between two and nine times. V gene TRBV12-3 or TRBV12-4 combines with J gene TRBJ2-1, with D perhaps TRBD1 (6 bases). This CDR3 spans 13 amino acids. Trimming took 6 bases from V and 5 from J, leaving 11 bases between them. For the CDR3, the DNA is TGTGCCAGCAGACAGACAGGTAACAATGAGCAGTTCTTC. Translating it yields CASRQTGNNEQFF.

As DNA, the CDR3 is TGTGCCAGCAGCTTAGAATCGGGGCAAGTTCCGGGTGGCTACACCTTC. Translating it yields CASSLESGQVPGGYTF. The chain links TRBV7-9 to TRBJ1-2, with D possibly TRBD1 on 5 matching bases. Germline lookup yields CDR1 SEHNR and CDR2 FQNEAQ (reference sequence). The CDR3 has 16 residues. Trimming left V 1 base short and J 7 bases short, with 19 bases between.

Remarks on this clonotype: Being one base from a much bigger clone, this may be a read error. The chain is built from TRBV24-1 and TRBJ1-2; TRBD1 aligns across 7 bases. The CDR3 is made up of 11 amino acids. After removal of 11 bases from V and 7 bases from J, the junction contained 6 bases not matched to a gene. Per the germline V gene, CDR1 is KGHDR and CDR2 is SFDVKD. CDR3 coding DNA: TGTGCCAGCGGGACAGAGTGTGGCTACACCTTC. This sequence encodes CASGTECGYTF.

The chain carries TRBV11-2 and TRBJ1-5; TRBD1 is a possible D gene (5 bases). Trimming stripped 10 bases from V and 0 bases from J, with 10 bases between. The CDR3 is 13 amino acids. In germline, CDR1 is SGHAT, CDR2 FQNNGV. In DNA form, the CDR3 reads TGTGCCATGCTCGACAGTAGCAATCAGCCCCAGCATTTT. This sequence encodes CAMLDSSNQPQHF.

The rearrangement joins TRBV7-9 to TRBJ1-5; tentative D call: TRBD1 (5 bases). CDR1 and CDR2 from the germline V gene are SEHNR and FQNEAQ (reference sequence). The CDR3 has 15 residues. Trimming shortened V by 8 bases and J by 8 bases, and 22 bases separated the two germline ends. The CDR3 reads CASGPTVTSGEPQHF. The CDR3 DNA reads TGTGCCAGCGGGCCGACAGTCACATCCGGTGAGCCCCAGCATTTT.

The sample holds a few counts of this clonotype. In DNA, the CDR3 is TGTGCCATCAGTGGGGTCTCCCACGGCGGCTACACCTTC. It encodes CAISGVSHGGYTF. This chain joins TRBV10-3 and TRBJ1-2; D gene uncertain. Germline V CDR1 and CDR2: ENHRY, SYGVKD. With 4 bases removed from V and 8 bases from J, the gap between germline ends came to 14 bases. The CDR3 is made up of 13 amino acids.

The chain uses TRBV9 and TRBJ2-3; the match to TRBD2 covers 7 bases. With 4 bases clipped from V and 7 bases from J, the junction kept 21 bases outside the gene matches. Germline V gives CDR1 SGDLS, CDR2 YYNGEE. The CDR3 has 18 amino acids. CDR3 residues: CASSPSPFRGGGPNTQYF. CDR3 bases: TGTGCCAGCAGCCCAAGCCCCTTTAGGGGCGGGGGTCCTAATACGCAGTATTTT.

The chain couples TRBV6-4 to TRBJ2-1; D ambiguous. CDR1 and CDR2 (germline): MRHNA, SNTAGT. The CDR3 loop spans 12 amino acids. Trimming removed 0 bases at V and 5 bases at J, with 2 bases between. The CDR3 is CASSDSNNEQFF. CDR3 DNA: TGTGCCAGCAGTGACTCGAACAATGAGCAGTTCTTC.

The rearrangement joins TRBV7-8 to TRBJ2-1; weak D call: TRBD2 (6 bases). Trimming took off 3 bases at V and 8 bases at J, with 29 bases between the two ends. Looked up from germline, CDR1 is SGHVS and CDR2 is FQNEAQ. The CDR3 totals 19 residues. The DNA for the CDR3 is TGTGCCAGCAGCTTGCAACCACTAGTGGCGGGGTTGTATTCCCATGAGCAGTTCTTC. It encodes CASSLQPLVAGLYSHEQFF.

This chain connects TRBV11-1 to TRBJ2-1; 11 bases map to TRBD2. V lost 3 bases and J lost 7; bases outside the gene matches: 5. CDR1 is SGHAT and CDR2 is FQDESV in the germline V gene (reference sequence). There are 15 residues in the CDR3. The CDR3 spells CASSFLAGGWNEQFF. CDR3 coding DNA: TGTGCCAGCAGCTTTCTAGCGGGGGGCTGGAATGAGCAGTTCTTC.

CDR3 bases: TGTGCCAGCAGCCAAGATCTGGGGGAATTAATGAACACTGAAGCTTTCTTT. Translation gives CASSQDLGELMNTEAFF. This chain links TRBV14 with TRBJ1-1, with a weak D call TRBD1 (5 bases). This CDR3 contains 17 residues. Trimming left V 0 bases short and J 0 bases short, with 14 bases between. The germline CDR1 and CDR2 sequences are SGHDN and FVKESK.

The rearrangement uses TRBV12-5 and TRBJ2-3, with TRBD1 matching 7 bases. CDR1 and CDR2 (germline): LGHNT, FRNRAP. CDR3 size: 13 residues. The CDR3 sequence: CATRDRSSDTQYF. CDR3 nucleotide sequence: TGTGCCACTCGGGACAGATCCTCAGATACGCAGTATTTT.

Only a few counts were recorded for this clonotype. V is TRBV12-3 or TRBV12-4 and J is TRBJ2-3; TRBD1 matches at 8 bases. After removal of 6 bases from V and 2 bases from J, the junction contained 7 bases not matched to a gene. The CDR3 length is 15 residues. The chain's CDR3 is CASSRGQGYTDTQYF. CDR3 nucleotides: TGTGCCAGCAGCCGCGGACAGGGATACACAGATACGCAGTATTTT.

This clonotype has ten or more counts. J is TRBJ1-4 and V is TRBV12-3 or TRBV12-4; D uncertain. The CDR3 sequence is 11 residues long. V lost 7 bases and J 7 bases, leaving 7 bases between the germline ends. The CDR3 DNA is TGTGCCAGCACCAAGGGTGAAAAACTGTTTTTT. Amino acid sequence: CASTKGEKLFF.

The rearrangement uses TRBV7-9 and TRBJ1-1, with 7 bases that match TRBD1. The V segment lost 1 base and the J segment 1 base; nucleotides outside the gene matches: 6. The CDR3 contains 16 residues. Per the germline V gene, CDR1 is SEHNR and CDR2 is FQNEAQ (reference sequence). The CDR3 DNA reads as TGTGCCAGCAGCTTAGGTTGGGACAGAGAGAACACTGAAGCTTTCTTT. Translating it yields CASSLGWDRENTEAFF.

The chain couples TRBV5-1 to TRBJ1-6, with 7 bases that match TRBD1. The V gene's germline CDR1 is SGHRS and CDR2 YFSETQ. The CDR3 extends over 14 amino acids. V trimming: 4 bases; J trimming: 8 bases; junction bases outside the gene matches: 6. CDR3 nucleotide sequence: TGCGCCAGCAGCCCGACAGGGCGGGATTCACCCCTCCACTTT. Its protein product is CASSPTGRDSPLHF.

The chain couples TRBV4-1 to TRBJ1-4, with D uncertain. This CDR3 comprises 16 residues. Looked up from germline, CDR1 is MGHRA and CDR2 is YSYEKL. The V end lost 1 base, the J end lost 0 bases, and 9 bases lay between the germline ends. The CDR3: CASSQVRTSTNEKLFF. CDR3 bases: TGCGCCAGCAGCCAAGTCAGGACCTCAACTAATGAAAAACTGTTTTTT.

Notes on this clonotype: The junction shows a germline mismatch at one end, possibly a read error. This chain links TRBV4-2 with TRBJ2-1; D is ambiguous. The CDR3 runs to 15 residues. Germline assignment: CDR1 LGHNA and CDR2 YNFKEQ. The CDR3 is CASNQGPNSYNEQFF. The CDR3 DNA reads as TGTGCCAGCAACCAAGGGCCCAACTCCTACAATGAGCAGTTCTTC.

V gene TRBV5-5 combines with J gene TRBJ2-3; D is unclear. V lost 3 bases, J lost 4 bases, and 15 bases lay in between. Germline CDR1 reads SGHKS; CDR2 reads YYEKEE (reference sequence). This CDR3 comprises 15 residues. The CDR3 spells CASSSDGVIPDTQYF. The CDR3 DNA follows: TGTGCCAGCAGCTCGGACGGAGTAATTCCAGATACGCAGTATTTT.

V is TRBV6-2 or TRBV6-3 and J is TRBJ2-3; a weak D match, TRBD1 (6 bases). CDR1 and CDR2 from the germline V gene are MNHEY and SVGEGT. This CDR3 is 14 amino acids long. V dropped 5 bases and J dropped 6 bases, with 15 bases sitting between them. The CDR3 bases are TGTGCCAGCAGTCACAGGGAACTAATGGATACGCAGTATTTT. Protein: CASSHRELMDTQYF.

The CDR3 coding sequence is TGCAGTGCTAGAGATCCTACGGGGTACCAAGAGACCCAGTACTTC. It is translated as CSARDPTGYQETQYF. The chain carries TRBV20-1 and TRBJ2-5, with D possibly matching TRBD2 (5 bases). The germline gives CDR1 DFQATT, CDR2 SNEGSKA (reference sequence). The V end was cut by 0 bases, the J end by 0 bases, with 11 bases between. There are 15 residues in the CDR3.

The rearrangement links TRBV6-5 to TRBJ2-2, with 9 bases aligning to TRBD2. J was trimmed by 7 bases and V by 4 bases; bases with no gene match: 16. The CDR3 is 18 residues long. In germline, CDR1 is MNHEY, CDR2 SVGAGI. The CDR3 sequence: CASSSAPPGLALIGELFF. The CDR3 region has the DNA TGTGCCAGCAGTTCCGCCCCCCCGGGACTAGCTCTTATCGGGGAGCTGTTTTTT.

This chain joins TRBV20-1 and TRBJ2-7; unclear D gene. The germline V gene encodes CDR1 DFQATT and CDR2 SNEGSKA (reference sequence). The CDR3 sequence is 13 residues long. With 0 bases removed from V and 7 bases from J, the gap between germline ends came to 13 bases. The CDR3, as DNA: TGCAGTGCTAGAGATCGTACTCCCAATGAGCAGTACTTC. Its translation: CSARDRTPNEQYF.

This clonotype was found a few times. The chain uses TRBV7-2 and TRBJ1-2; possibly TRBD1 for D (5 bases). This CDR3 is built from 13 residues. Trimming pared 3 bases from V and 4 bases from J, leaving 9 bases between. Per germline, CDR1 SGHTA and CDR2 FQGNSA. DNA of the CDR3: TGTGCCAGCAGCTTGACAGAACCCTATGGCTACACCTTC. Amino acid sequence: CASSLTEPYGYTF.

The CDR3 sequence: CASSHNQPQHF. For the CDR3, the DNA is TGCGCCAGCAGCCACAATCAGCCCCAGCATTTT. The V call is TRBV4-1, the J call TRBJ1-5; unclear D gene. Per the germline V gene, CDR1 is MGHRA and CDR2 is YSYEKL. This CDR3 is built from 11 residues. V gave up 3 bases and J gave up 3 bases, with 0 bases separating them.

J is TRBJ1-1 and V is TRBV4-1; D possibly corresponds to TRBD1 (5 bases). Germline lookup yields CDR1 MGHRA and CDR2 YSYEKL. The V gene lost 1 base and the J gene lost 6 bases, with 15 bases spanning the gap. This CDR3 region has 15 residues. CDR3 nucleotides: TGCGCCAGCAGCCAAGTTGCCCTAGGGGCGGCTGAAGCTTTCTTT. This codes for CASSQVALGAAEAFF.

This clonotype has only a few counts. This rearrangement joins TRBV7-2 to TRBJ2-3; D gene unclear. Germline assignment: CDR1 SGHTA and CDR2 FQGNSA. Trimming cost V 4 bases and J 5 bases, with 7 bases left between them. The CDR3 runs 12 residues. CDR3 sequence (DNA): TGTGCCAGCAGCTCCTGGGGAGATACGCAGTATTTT. As protein: CASSSWGDTQYF.

The sample holds a few counts of this clonotype. The gene calls are TRBV14 and TRBJ1-4; weak D call: TRBD1 (6 bases). Germline CDR1 is SGHDN and CDR2 is FVKESK. This CDR3 region has 15 residues. V was pared by 4 bases and J by 2 bases, with 11 bases between. CDR3 nucleotide sequence: TGTGCCAGCAGCCGGTTCGGGGGCACTAATGAAAAACTGTTTTTT. Its translation: CASSRFGGTNEKLFF.

This chain uses TRBV4-1 with TRBJ2-4; TRBD1 agrees at 7 bases. The junction had 6 bases not matched to a gene; V was cut back by 1 base and J by 6 bases. The CDR3 runs to 15 residues. The germline V gene has CDR1 MGHRA and CDR2 YSYEKL. CDR3 bases: TGCGCCAGCAGCCAAGTAGGGGGCCGGGGAAACATTCAGTACTTC. Residues: CASSQVGGRGNIQYF.